The present T cell receptor (beta chain) was sequenced within a study of CD8 T cells in Susac syndrome (dated by TCRdb to 2018 to 2020). Background on the whole study: Of the Susac syndrome patients who were sequenced, under ten were in clinical remission while about six had clinically active disease. At blood withdrawal, Susac syndrome patients were therapy-naive, treated with corticosteroids (with IVIg additionally given to some), or treated with IVIg alone. Whether CD8+ T cell activation and differentiation in Susac syndrome was antigen driven was tested using repertoire sequencing. CD8+ T cell repertoire clonality was compared between about a dozen healthy donors, approximately 14 Susac syndrome patients and around 16 multiple sclerosis patients. General findings and caveats noted by the study authors: The TCR sequencing and HLA analysis was acknowledged to have included a relatively small number of individuals. Looking at Susac-specific public clones, the researchers identified approximately 15 in the total CD8+ repertoire and five in the CD8+ TEMRA repertoire. Clonal expansion was observed in Susac syndrome CD8+ repertoires, with the highest expansion in CD8+ TEMRA cells and greater expansion in clinically active than in remitting patients.

As regards this clonotype: There is no known antigen for this receptor. It has no much larger one-base neighbor in the sample; base qualities were not kept.

RNA was extracted using the RNeasy kit, and about 0.45 to 1 microgram was reverse transcribed with random hexamers. TCR beta CDR3 regions were amplified with the immunoSEQ multiplex PCR assay covering 54 Vbeta and 13 Jbeta segments. PCR amplification bias was corrected by using a synthetic template baseline for primer optimization and computational correction. Under the source paper's analysis protocol: Only productive sequences were kept, with reads annotated to V, D and J genes according to IMGT and analyzed in immunoSEQ Analyzer. Clonality was computed as one minus Shannon entropy normalized by log2 of the number of productive unique sequences. For each patient and control, public and private clones were evaluated within the 100 most prevalent clones. A clone was defined as Susac-specific if it was absent from the healthy and MS cohorts, from more than 850 published viral clones and from other ImmuneACCESS disease sequences. TCRdb trimmed the raw reads at Q25, called clones with MiXCR and kept productive beta chains. For every CDR3 protein sequence, its rows merge into one entry that carries the most common genes and DNA. These V and J calls originate from TCRdb's pipeline instead of the authors' own analysis. The sample yields about 80,000 distinct CDR3 sequences; about 95% were counted once. About 0.41% of the sample comes from the top ten.

The CDR3 numbers 15 residues from cysteine through phenylalanine. Only the CDR3 DNA stays, 45 bases, in frame from base 1. Relative to germline, V is 2 bases shorter and J is 1 base shorter, with 12 bases between their ends. From the germline V gene, CDR1 is SGHRS and CDR2 is YFSETQ. Peripheral blood CD8+ and CD4+ T cells from healthy donors, Susac syndrome patients and multiple sclerosis patients were profiled using high-throughput TCR beta sequencing. Susac syndrome patients met recently defined diagnostic criteria for definite or probable disease. Bulk CD8+ and CD4+ T cells were purified magnetically by negative isolation, whereas CD8+ TEMRA cells were enriched by FACS. Blood was drawn into EDTA tubes, processed within 24 hours, and PBMCs were isolated by density gradient centrifugation. PBMCs intended for TCR sequencing were cryopreserved in liquid nitrogen and thawed later in a water bath at 37 degrees C. A purity of at least 90% was achieved for sorted or isolated CD4+, CD8+ and CD8+ TEMRA cells.

The sequenced sample consisted of CD8+ T cells from PBMCs. The rearranged chain carries TRBV5-1 and TRBJ1-1, with the identity of the D gene unclear. The sequence derives from a human donor with Susac syndrome. This receptor has the CDR3 CASSFLTATNTEAFF. The nucleotides are TGCGCCAGCAGCTTCTTAACAGCAACGAACACTGAAGCTTTCTTT.